The next 20 T cell receptor beta chains were all read from a single sample in a study of blood T cell repertoires in COVID-19. TCRdb's table, derived via immunoSEQ multiplex PCR, lists solely in-frame clones and lacks some. Of roughly 130,000 clones in the sample, around 82% were seen once. The sample taken for sequencing was PBMCs or T cells enriched from blood (not recorded which). The origin of the receptors is a man between 40 and 49 years old with acute COVID-19.

This clone was recorded only once. The rearrangement uses TRBV4-3 and TRBJ2-1, with 8 positions matching TRBD2. Germline V gene data show CDR1 as LGHNA and CDR2 as YSLEER. After removal of 4 bases from V and 7 bases from J, the junction contained 9 bases not matched to a gene. The length of the CDR3 is 15 residues. CDR3 sequence (DNA): TGCGCCAGCAGCCTTTACGGGGGGGGACCGAATGAGCAGTTCTTC. Amino acid sequence: CASSLYGGGPNEQFF.

In its sample, this clone was seen once. The chain uses TRBV28 and TRBJ2-1, with D possibly being TRBD1 (5 bases). The ends were cut back, 5 bases at V and 1 base at J, with 12 bases in the middle. CDR3 length: 15 residues. CDR1 and CDR2 from the germline V gene are MDHEN and SYDVKM. The CDR3 DNA is TGTGCCAGCAGTGCAGCACAGGTTTCCTACAATGAGCAGTTCTTC. It is translated as CASSAAQVSYNEQFF.

The chain recombines TRBV7-9 with TRBJ1-5, with a tentative D call TRBD1 (5 bases). The V gene lost 1 base and the J gene lost 2 bases, with 12 bases spanning the gap. The CDR3 totals 16 residues. CDR1 is SEHNR and CDR2 is FQNEAQ in the germline V gene (reference sequence). This CDR3 is CASSLDIGVRNQPQHF. CDR3 sequence (DNA): TGTGCCAGCAGCTTAGACATAGGGGTGCGCAATCAGCCCCAGCATTTT.

The J gene is TRBJ2-1, the V gene TRBV11-3; perhaps TRBD2 as D (5 bases). Trimming stripped 1 base from V and 7 bases from J, with 8 bases between. The CDR3 loop spans 13 amino acids. Germline loops: CDR1 SGHNT, CDR2 YENEEA. This CDR3 is CASSLGGVNEQFF. The CDR3 DNA reads TGTGCCAGCAGCTTAGGGGGAGTAAATGAGCAGTTCTTC.

The chain recombines TRBV18 with TRBJ2-3, with D unclear. Trimming cost V 4 bases and J 4 bases, with 15 bases left between them. CDR3 size: 15 residues. Germline CDR1 is KGHSH and CDR2 is LQKENI. The CDR3 here is CASSQPGPNSDTQYF. The DNA of the CDR3 is TGTGCCAGCTCACAACCGGGCCCCAATTCAGATACGCAGTATTTT.

Details on this clone: One junction end does not reproduce the germline sequence, and a read error may be involved. CDR3 residues: CAGSLSTSRRALKLFF. Here the CDR3 DNA reads TGTGCCGGCAGTTTATCTACCTCACGCAGGGCTCTGAAACTGTTTTTT. The chain is built from TRBV28 and TRBJ1-4, with D maybe TRBD1 (5 bases). The CDR3 has 16 amino acids. Germline V CDR1 and CDR2: MDHEN, SYDVKM.

The J gene is TRBJ2-7, the V gene TRBV6-1, with D unclear. CDR1 and CDR2 (germline): MNHNS, SASEGT. V lost 0 bases and J 2 bases, leaving 8 bases between the germline ends. This CDR3 has 14 residues. The CDR3 sequence is CASSEALPTYEQYF. DNA for the CDR3: TGTGCCAGCAGTGAAGCTCTACCTACCTACGAGCAGTACTTC.

The V gene is TRBV10-3, the J gene TRBJ2-7; 10 bases align to TRBD2. CDR3 length: 15 residues. Germline loops: CDR1 ENHRY, CDR2 SYGVKD. V lost 3 bases and J lost 5; bases outside the gene matches: 7. Here the CDR3 reads CAISESSGSTNEQYF. CDR3 DNA sequence: TGTGCCATCAGTGAATCTAGCGGGAGTACTAACGAGCAGTACTTC.

The chain carries TRBV10-3 and TRBJ1-6; 11 bases map to TRBD1. The CDR3 extends over 15 amino acids. Trimming took 7 bases from V and 7 from J; bases not matched to a gene: 6. Germline CDR1 is ENHRY and CDR2 is SYGVKD. The CDR3 region is CAIKPGQGENSPLHF. Written as DNA, the CDR3 is TGTGCCATCAAACCGGGACAGGGGGAAAATTCACCCCTCCACTTT.

The chain employs TRBV5-1 and TRBJ2-2, with 12 bases aligning to TRBD1. V lost 4 bases to trimming and J lost 1 base; unmatched junction nucleotides: 8. Germline values: CDR1 SGHRS, CDR2 YFSETQ. The CDR3 is 18 amino acids. As DNA, the CDR3 is TGCGCCAGCAGCCAGGGACAGGGGGCTGTGGGGAACACCGGGGAGCTGTTTTTT. Protein sequence: CASSQGQGAVGNTGELFF.

This clone came up a few times. V and J are TRBV19 and TRBJ2-1; 7 bases line up with TRBD1. V shed 7 bases and J 3 bases; nucleotides not matched to a gene: 9. The CDR3 sequence is 15 residues long. Germline CDR1 LNHDA, CDR2 SQIVND (reference sequence). CDR3: CASTSTGVNYNEQFF. The CDR3 DNA follows: TGTGCCAGTACATCAACAGGGGTTAACTACAATGAGCAGTTCTTC.

The genes are TRBV7-9 and TRBJ2-3; no clear D gene. CDR3 size: 17 residues. The V and J ends lost 2 bases and 0 bases respectively, with 15 bases between them. Per the germline V gene, CDR1 is SEHNR and CDR2 is FQNEAQ (reference sequence). CDR3 loop: CASSLIGRDGSTDTQYF. The CDR3 nucleotides are TGTGCCAGCAGCTTAATTGGGCGTGATGGGAGCACAGATACGCAGTATTTT.

The chain joins TRBV28 to TRBJ2-3; D is uncertain. The CDR3 is 14 residues long. Trimming removed 7 bases from V and 2 bases from J, with 13 bases in between. Germline V CDR1 and CDR2: MDHEN, SYDVKM. The CDR3 DNA reads as TGTGCCAGCAAAAGACACTCCTCCACAGATACGCAGTATTTT. It encodes CASKRHSSTDTQYF.

V usage is TRBV10-1 and J usage is TRBJ2-3; D unresolved. Trimming cost V 3 bases and J 2 bases, with 9 bases left between them. CDR1 and CDR2 from the germline V gene are WNHNN and SYGVQD (reference sequence). The CDR3 has 14 amino acids. The CDR3 here is CASSDSGYTDTQYF. The CDR3, as DNA: TGCGCCAGCAGTGATTCCGGTTACACAGATACGCAGTATTTT.

This sequence joins TRBV20-1 and TRBJ1-1; D is undetermined. This CDR3 has 11 residues. Germline loops: CDR1 DFQATT, CDR2 SNEGSKA (reference sequence). V lost 6 bases to trimming and J lost 8 bases, with 13 bases between them. As DNA, the CDR3 is TGCAGTGCCGAGCCGGGAGCCGAAGCTTTCTTT. This translates into CSAEPGAEAFF.

V and J are TRBV28 and TRBJ2-7; D is unclear. Trimming shortened V by 3 bases and J by 4 bases, and 7 bases separated the two germline ends. The length of the CDR3 is 12 residues. Germline lookup yields CDR1 MDHEN and CDR2 SYDVKM. CDR3 sequence (DNA): TGTGCCAGCAGTTTTATTACATACGAGCAGTACTTC. It yields the protein CASSFITYEQYF.

The V and J genes are TRBV7-2 and TRBJ2-3; 14 bases agree with TRBD2. CDR3 length equals 15 residues. The germline V gene encodes CDR1 SGHTA and CDR2 FQGNSA. V was clipped by 4 bases and J by 7 bases; unmatched bases: 4. The CDR3 DNA reads TGTGCCAGCAGCTCGACTAGCGGGGGGGACTATACGCAGTATTTT. Translated, it gives CASSSTSGGDYTQYF.

This chain links TRBV20-1 with TRBJ2-1; 9 bases are shared with TRBD1. Per the germline V gene, CDR1 is DFQATT and CDR2 is SNEGSKA (reference sequence). V trimming: 3 bases; J trimming: 5 bases; junction bases outside the gene matches: 8. CDR3 length equals 15 residues. The CDR3 spells CSASRGTGLNNEQFF. The DNA for the CDR3 is TGCAGTGCTAGTCGGGGGACAGGGTTGAACAATGAGCAGTTCTTC.

The rearrangement links TRBV4-2 to TRBJ1-3; D unresolved. CDR1 LGHNA and CDR2 YNFKEQ come from the germline V gene. This CDR3 region has 15 residues. The germline V and J ends were trimmed by 4 bases and 0 bases, with 10 bases remaining between them. CDR3 in DNA: TGTGCCAGCAGCCGAACCGGGATCTCTGGAAACACCATATATTTT. Amino acids: CASSRTGISGNTIYF.

This chain connects TRBV6-1 to TRBJ1-2; tentative D call: TRBD1 (5 bases). The CDR3 is made up of 16 amino acids. V was cut by 0 bases and J by 8 bases, with 19 bases left in between. Per the germline V gene, CDR1 is MNHNS and CDR2 is SASEGT. As DNA, the CDR3 is TGTGCCAGCAGTGAAGCGCGGGGACCAGACCTGGGAGGCTACACCTTC. This sequence encodes CASSEARGPDLGGYTF.